This T cell receptor beta chain was identified in a study of shared clonotypes between healthy human individuals. This was a deep-level run. Only in-frame clones appear in the TCRdb table, and some are missing; sequencing was by immunoSEQ multiplex PCR. The sample yields nearly 750,000 clones, 55% to 80% seen once. Findings and caveats of the study: Read depth was anticipated to influence clonotype sharing among donors. Sampling was confined to blood; repertoires within tissues likely differ.

To note about this clone: Its target is not known. Other DNA sequences from this sample encode an identical CDR3 as well.

The CDR3 spans 12 residues. Looked up from germline, CDR1 is KGHSH and CDR2 is LQKENI. Trimming shortened V by 5 bases and J by 0 bases, and 5 bases separated the two germline ends. Nashville, Tennessee was home to all donors, who were Caucasian adults. This receptor was obtained from a woman under 40 in good health. The V and J genes are TRBV18 and TRBJ2-7; D is ambiguous. The sequenced sample was memory CD4+ T cells sorted from blood. The subset was: CD45RA-negative fraction. CDR3 protein: CASSRDSYEQYF. CDR3 coding DNA: TGTGCCAGCTCAAGGGACTCCTACGAGCAGTACTTC.